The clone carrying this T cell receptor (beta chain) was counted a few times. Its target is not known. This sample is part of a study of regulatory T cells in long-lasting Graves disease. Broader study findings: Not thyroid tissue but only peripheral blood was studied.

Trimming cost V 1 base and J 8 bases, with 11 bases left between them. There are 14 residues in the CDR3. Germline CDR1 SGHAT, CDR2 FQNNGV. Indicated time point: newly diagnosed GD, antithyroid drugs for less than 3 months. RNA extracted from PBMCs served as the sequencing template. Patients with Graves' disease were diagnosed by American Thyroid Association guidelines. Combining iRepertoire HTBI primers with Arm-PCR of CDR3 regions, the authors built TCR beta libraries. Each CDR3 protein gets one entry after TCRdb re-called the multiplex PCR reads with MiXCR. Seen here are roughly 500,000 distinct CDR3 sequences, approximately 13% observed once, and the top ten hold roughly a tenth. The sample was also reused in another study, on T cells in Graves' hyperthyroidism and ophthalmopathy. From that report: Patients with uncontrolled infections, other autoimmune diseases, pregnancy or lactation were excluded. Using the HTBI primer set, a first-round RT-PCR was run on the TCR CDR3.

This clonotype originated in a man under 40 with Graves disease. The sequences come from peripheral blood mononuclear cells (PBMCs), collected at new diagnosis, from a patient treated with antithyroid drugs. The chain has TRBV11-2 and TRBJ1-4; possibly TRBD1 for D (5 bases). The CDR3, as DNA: TGTGCCAGCAGCTTAGCTGTGGAGGGGGAAAAACTGTTTTTT. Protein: CASSLAVEGEKLFF.